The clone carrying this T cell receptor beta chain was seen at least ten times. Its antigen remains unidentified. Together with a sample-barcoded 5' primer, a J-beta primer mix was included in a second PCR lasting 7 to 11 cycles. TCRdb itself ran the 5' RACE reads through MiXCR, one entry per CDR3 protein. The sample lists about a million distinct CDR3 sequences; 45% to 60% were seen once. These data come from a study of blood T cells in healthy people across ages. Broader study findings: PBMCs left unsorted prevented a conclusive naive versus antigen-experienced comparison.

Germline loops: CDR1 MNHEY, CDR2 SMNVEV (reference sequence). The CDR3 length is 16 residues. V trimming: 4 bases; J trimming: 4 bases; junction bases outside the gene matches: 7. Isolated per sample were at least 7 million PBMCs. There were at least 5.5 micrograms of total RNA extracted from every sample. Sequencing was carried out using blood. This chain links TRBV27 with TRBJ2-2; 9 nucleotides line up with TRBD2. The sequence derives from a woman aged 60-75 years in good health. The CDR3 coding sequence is TGTGCCAGCAGTTCGGGGACTAGCCCGATCACCGGGGAGCTGTTTTTT. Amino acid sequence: CASSSGTSPITGELFF.